The rows below give T cell receptor beta chains drawn from one sample of a study of T cell repertoires in cytomegalovirus infection. Each CDR3 protein is one row after TCRdb ran MiXCR on the reads. This table has fewer than 650,000 distinct CDR3 sequences, 40% appearing once. These receptors have no known antigen. This specimen was cultured PBMCs, taken from culture after CMV antigen stimulation. The receptor source for this set is a human donor in good health (CMV status not recorded). Some clones in this sample may be carry-over from other donors' samples. CDR3s include the opening cysteine and the closing phenylalanine or tryptophan. D genes are given only for firm matches. Size is omitted from some rows. Given values are once, few, many or a class for expanded clones.

D gene	clone size	V gene	J gene	CDR3 protein	CDR3 DNA
.	.	TRBV19	TRBJ2-3	CASSIRAGTDTQYF	TGTGCCAGTAGTATTCGTGCCGGGACAGATACGCAGTATTTT
TRBD2	once	TRBV6-5	TRBJ2-2	CASSPAGDPAGTGELFF	TGTGCCAGCAGTCCCGCGGGAGACCCCGCGGGAACCGGGGAGCTGTTTTTT
.	.	TRBV7-9	TRBJ1-4	CASSPGALDEKLFF	TGTGCCAGCAGCCCGGGGGCCTTGGATGAAAAACTGTTTTTT
.	many	TRBV7-2	TRBJ2-7	CASSLANYEQYF	TGTGCCAGCAGCTTGGCTAACTACGAGCAGTACTTC
.	few	TRBV20-1	TRBJ1-6	CSARDPGKSSYNSPLHF	TGCAGTGCTAGAGATCCGGGCAAAAGCTCCTATAATTCACCCCTCCACTTT
.	.	TRBV7-9	TRBJ2-3	CASSWGEVSTDTQYF	TGTGCCAGCAGCTGGGGGGAGGTTAGCACAGATACGCAGTATTTT
.	.	TRBV11-2	TRBJ1-2	CASSPLMVHGYTF	TGTGCCAGCAGCCCCCTCATGGTTCATGGCTACACCTTC
TRBD1	few	TRBV12-3/TRBV12-4	TRBJ2-3	CASSLGITGTGVLDTQYF	TGTGCCAGCAGTTTAGGCATCACCGGGACAGGGGTTCTAGATACGCAGTATTTT
TRBD1	.	TRBV7-9	TRBJ2-5	CASSPMLRDRGGLETQYF	TGTGCCAGCAGCCCCATGCTCCGGGACAGGGGAGGTTTGGAGACCCAGTACTTC
TRBD2	.	TRBV5-4	TRBJ2-2	CASSSSGGAVTGELFF	TGTGCCAGCAGCTCTAGCGGGGGGGCCGTCACCGGGGAGCTGTTTTTT
.	few	TRBV18	TRBJ2-5	CASSPPGLGQETQYF	TGTGCCAGCTCACCACCGGGGTTGGGCCAAGAGACCCAGTACTTC
TRBD1	.	TRBV14	TRBJ2-7	CASSRLQGSSYEQYF	TGTGCCAGCAGCCGATTACAGGGGAGCTCCTACGAGCAGTACTTC
.	few	TRBV6-1	TRBJ1-5	CASSRGGYSNQPQHF	TGTGCCAGCAGTAGGGGGGGGTATAGCAATCAGCCCCAGCATTTT
TRBD1	few	TRBV6-1	TRBJ2-3	CASSPIDRGDTQYF	TGTGCCAGCAGCCCCATTGACAGGGGAGATACGCAGTATTTT
.	.	TRBV12-5	TRBJ2-3	CASGRGTTDTQYF	TGTGCTAGTGGCCGGGGGACCACAGATACGCAGTATTTT
.	.	TRBV7-9	TRBJ1-1	CASSSFENTEAFF	TGTGCCAGCAGCTCGTTCGAGAACACTGAAGCTTTCTTT
TRBD2	once	TRBV18	TRBJ2-1	CASSPGTSKNEQFF	TGTGCCAGCTCACCCGGGACTAGCAAGAATGAGCAGTTCTTC
.	.	TRBV5-4	TRBJ2-3	CASSLGLGMDTQYF	TGTGCCAGCAGCTTGGGGCTAGGAATGGATACGCAGTATTTT
TRBD1	.	TRBV2	TRBJ2-1	CASSEERGPHNEQFF	TGTGCCAGCAGTGAGGAGAGGGGGCCACACAATGAGCAGTTCTTC
.	.	TRBV10-3	TRBJ2-1	CAISEARGSSYNEQFF	TGTGCCATCAGTGAGGCAAGGGGGAGCTCCTACAATGAGCAGTTCTTC
TRBD1	.	TRBV6-5	TRBJ1-2	CASSYSVRGGYTF	TGTGCCAGCAGTTACTCGGTCAGGGGGGGCTACACCTTC
.	few	TRBV7-6	TRBJ1-4	CASSLRQVNEKLFF	TGTGCCAGCAGCTTACGACAGGTGAATGAAAAACTGTTTTTT
.	few	TRBV4-3	TRBJ2-7	CASSQERQDYEQYF	TGCGCCAGCAGCCAAGAAAGACAGGACTACGAGCAGTACTTC
TRBD1	.	TRBV12-3/TRBV12-4	TRBJ1-2	CASSLRIGQGSCTF	TGTGCCAGCAGTTTAAGGATTGGACAGGGAAGTTGCACCTTC
.	.	TRBV6-6	TRBJ1-5	CASSTTGYNQPQHF	TGTGCCAGCAGTACAACAGGGTACAATCAGCCCCAGCATTTT
.	once	TRBV4-2	TRBJ2-2	CASSQASLNTGELFF	TGTGCCAGCAGCCAAGCCAGCCTGAACACCGGGGAGCTGTTTTTT
.	few	TRBV18	TRBJ2-5	CASSPLRSETQYF	TGTGCCAGCTCACCATTGCGTTCAGAGACCCAGTACTTC
TRBD2	.	TRBV14	TRBJ2-3	CASSSPGLAIDTQYF	TGTGCCAGCAGCTCCCCGGGACTAGCAATAGATACGCAGTATTTT
.	.	TRBV6-6	TRBJ2-5	CASTRGQETQYF	TGTGCCAGCACACGGGGCCAAGAGACCCAGTACTTC
.	.	TRBV20-1	TRBJ1-5	CSASWGRMGNQPQHF	TGCAGTGCTAGTTGGGGACGGATGGGGAATCAGCCCCAGCATTTT
TRBD2	few	TRBV7-2	TRBJ2-7	CASSLFSGRAEQYF	TGTGCCAGCAGCTTATTTAGCGGGAGGGCCGAGCAGTACTTC
TRBD2	few	TRBV15	TRBJ2-3	CATSSLTSGRNTQYF	TGTGCCACCAGCTCCCTGACTAGCGGGAGGAATACGCAGTATTTT
TRBD2	few	TRBV7-2	TRBJ2-1	CASSLALGLAGGPEQFF	TGTGCCAGCAGCTTAGCCCTCGGACTAGCGGGAGGGCCTGAGCAGTTCTTC
.	.	TRBV6-6	TRBJ2-7	CASSTVGPYEQYF	TGTGCCAGCAGTACCGTCGGACCCTACGAGCAGTACTTC
.	.	TRBV7-2	TRBJ2-1	CASGGGQTYNEQFF	TGTGCCAGCGGGGGGGGACAGACCTACAATGAGCAGTTCTTC
.	.	TRBV10-3	TRBJ2-1	CAIRGRNEQFF	TGTGCCATCAGGGGCCGGAATGAGCAGTTCTTC
TRBD1	.	TRBV7-9	TRBJ2-7	CASRQGTGGSYEQYF	TGTGCCAGCAGACAAGGGACAGGTGGCTCCTACGAGCAGTACTTC
.	.	TRBV7-2	TRBJ2-5	CASTPQGLQETQYF	TGTGCCAGCACCCCACAGGGTTTACAAGAGACCCAGTACTTC
.	few	TRBV7-6	TRBJ2-7	CASSHRDGSAEQYF	TGTGCCAGCAGCCATAGGGACGGATCCGCCGAGCAGTACTTC
TRBD1	.	TRBV9	TRBJ1-1	CASSVRGQGDTEAFF	TGTGCCAGCAGCGTAAGGGGACAGGGTGACACTGAAGCTTTCTTT
.	few	TRBV15	TRBJ2-1	CATSREVESSYNEQFF	TGTGCCACCAGCAGAGAGGTGGAGAGCTCCTACAATGAGCAGTTCTTC
.	few	TRBV28	TRBJ1-5	CASTSDGAGGGNQPQHF	TGTGCCAGCACCTCTGACGGGGCGGGGGGAGGCAATCAGCCCCAGCATTTT
TRBD2	once	TRBV2	TRBJ2-7	CASILRGGNYEQYF	TGTGCCAGCATACTTCGGGGGGGAAACTACGAGCAGTACTTC
TRBD2	.	TRBV18	TRBJ2-1	CASSPKRGGGLRSYNEQFF	TGTGCCAGCTCTCCCAAGCGGGGGGGAGGCCTTCGCTCCTACAATGAGCAGTTCTTC
TRBD2	once	TRBV20-1	TRBJ2-7	CSASSRTRGYEQYF	TGCAGTGCTTCATCGCGGACTAGAGGGTACGAGCAGTACTTC
TRBD1	.	TRBV6-1	TRBJ1-4	CASSDGTGVEKLFF	TGTGCCAGCAGTGACGGGACAGGCGTTGAAAAACTGTTTTTT
.	.	TRBV27	TRBJ2-1	CASRAWSNEQFF	TGTGCCAGCCGGGCGTGGTCCAATGAGCAGTTCTTC
.	few	TRBV11-2	TRBJ2-7	CASRGGLELDEQYF	TGTGCCAGCAGAGGGGGACTTGAGCTGGACGAGCAGTACTTC
TRBD1	few	TRBV7-9	TRBJ1-5	CASSKGQFNQPQHF	TGTGCCAGCAGCAAGGGACAGTTCAATCAGCCCCAGCATTTT